The entry below describes one TCR beta chain. The CDR3 has 16 residues. V lost 1 base and J lost 4; bases outside the gene matches: 6. Germline values: CDR1 GTSNPN, CDR2 SVGIG (reference sequence). Under the authors' procedure: Quantification of nucleated cells was approximated via reference gene primer amplification. The method was immunoSEQ multiplex PCR; TCRdb's version includes in-frame clones alone and lacks a portion of them. The V and J calls and clone size are taken from that table; D and trimming were inferred from the DNA. Among over 150,000 clones listed, around 90% were seen once. This sample is drawn from a study of blood T cell repertoires in COVID-19. Across the study: Italy, Spain and the United States were the sources of the convalescent and acute COVID-19 samples. T cells, B-cell-depleted T cells, or PBMCs supplied cDNA or gDNA.

The V call is TRBV30, the J call TRBJ2-2; the match to TRBD2 covers 10 bases. This receptor was obtained from a man between 18 and 29 years old with acute or convalescent COVID-19. Sequencing used peripheral blood. The CDR3 sequence is CAWSGLAGEATGELFF. CDR3 nucleotides: TGTGCCTGGAGTGGCCTAGCGGGAGAAGCCACCGGGGAGCTGTTTTTT.